This T cell receptor beta chain was captured by sequencing in a study of tumor-infiltrating lymphocytes in localized non-small cell lung cancer. Overall study results and limits: Not all patients were TCR sequenced, owing to tissue quantity.

CDR1 is GTSNPN, CDR2 SVGIG, per germline (reference sequence). Trimming removed 0 bases from V and 5 bases from J, with 13 bases in between. This CDR3 has 14 amino acids. Here immunoSEQ multiplex PCR was the method, and the copy in TCRdb shows in-frame clones only, minus some. The table has more than 12,000 clones, around two thirds seen once; the top ten hold less than 25%. This clone was found a few times. What it binds is unknown. This receptor was obtained from a human donor with non-small cell lung cancer. Source material: uninvolved lung tissue not adjacent to the tumor. The gene calls are TRBV30 and TRBJ2-5, with D perhaps TRBD2 (6 bases). The chain's CDR3 is CAWSVPGAGETQYF. For the CDR3, the DNA is TGTGCCTGGAGTGTCCCGGGAGCAGGGGAGACCCAGTACTTC.